The source of this T cell receptor (beta chain) is a study of graft-versus-host responses after intestinal transplantation. Here immunoSEQ multiplex PCR was the method, and the copy in TCRdb shows in-frame clones only, minus some. This sample has 99,000 or so clones, with 86% found just once. Germline CDR1 and CDR2: SGHNT and YYREEE (reference sequence). With V trimmed by 4 bases and J by 8 bases, 10 bases remained unmatched. The CDR3 sequence is 14 residues long. This chain connects TRBV5-4 to TRBJ1-2; 8 bases fit TRBD1. This receptor was obtained from a human patient who received an intestinal transplant, so some T cells may come from the graft donor. The sample was PBMCs, taken 255 days after intestinal transplant. The chain's CDR3 is CASSIRTGYEGYTF. DNA for the CDR3: TGTGCCAGCAGCATTCGGACAGGGTACGAGGGCTACACCTTC.